Sequencing of this TCR beta chain was carried out in a study of regulatory T cells in long-lasting Graves disease. Library construction for TCR beta used iRepertoire HTBI primers and Arm-PCR of CDR3 regions. TCRdb fed the multiplex PCR reads into MiXCR, producing one record per CDR3 protein. The repertoire holds 400,000 or so distinct CDR3 sequences, less than 25% seen once, with around 20% in the top ten. The time point was: persistent/refractory GD, antithyroid drugs over 5 years with positive TRAb. PBMCs were the source of the RNA used for TCR sequencing. This CDR3 spans 16 amino acids. Germline V gives CDR1 WSHSY, CDR2 SAAADI. The V end was cut by 5 bases, the J end by 0 bases, with 17 bases between.

This sequence originates from a female donor with Graves disease. V is TRBV10-2 and J is TRBJ2-7, with a weak D call TRBD2 (6 bases). The source was peripheral blood mononuclear cells (PBMCs), collected when the disease was refractory, from a patient treated with antithyroid drugs. CDR3 sequence reads: CASSPPGLHGSYEQYF. CDR3 in DNA: TGCGCCAGCAGTCCACCGGGACTGCACGGCTCCTACGAGCAGTACTTC.